Following are 20 T cell receptor beta chains from one sample sequenced in a study of response to subunit inactivated influenza vaccine. TCRdb used MiXCR to reprocess the RT-PCR reads, holding one entry per CDR3 protein. The sample consists of 450,000 to 500,000 distinct CDR3 sequences, over 9.5% of them appearing once. This sample comprised PBMCs from blood, obtained about 6 weeks after vaccination. The receptor set was obtained from a man in his forties or fifties who received an inactivated influenza vaccine.

This clonotype was seen only a few times. The J gene is TRBJ1-3, the V gene TRBV12-3 or TRBV12-4; D unclear. The CDR3 has 16 residues. V lost 7 bases to trimming and J lost 0 bases, with 16 bases between them. The CDR3 nucleotides are TGTGCCAGCACCCTTGGATCCCCAGGCTCTGGAAACACCATATATTTT. Translated: CASTLGSPGSGNTIYF.

The V call is TRBV7-8, the J call TRBJ2-3; possibly TRBD1 or TRBD2 for D (5 bases each). V lost 4 bases, J lost 1 base, and 27 bases lay in between. There are 20 residues in the CDR3. CDR1 SGHVS and CDR2 FQNEAQ come from the germline V gene. The DNA for the CDR3 is TGTGCCAGCAGCTCCCTCCGGCCACCTGGGAACAGAGGGGGCACAGATACGCAGTATTTT. Protein product: CASSSLRPPGNRGGTDTQYF.

The rearrangement joins TRBV3-1 to TRBJ2-3; no clear D gene. V gave up 4 bases and J gave up 6 bases, with 20 bases separating them. Germline-derived CDR1 and CDR2 are LGHDT and YNNKEL (reference sequence). This CDR3 contains 16 residues. DNA for the CDR3: TGTGCCAGCAGCCCCTTGAGAAGGGCGCGGTCTGATACGCAGTATTTT. Protein product: CASSPLRRARSDTQYF.

This clonotype was seen only a few times. This chain uses TRBV11-2 with TRBJ2-1, with a tentative D call TRBD2 (6 bases). CDR1 SGHAT and CDR2 FQNNGV come from the germline V gene. V was pared by 2 bases and J by 4 bases, with 12 bases between. The CDR3 is 15 amino acids. CDR3 protein: CASSLTGTPYNEQFF. CDR3 bases: TGTGCCAGCAGCTTAACCGGGACTCCGTACAATGAGCAGTTCTTC.

J is TRBJ2-1 and V is TRBV4-2; 9 bases match TRBD2. The CDR3 is made up of 16 amino acids. The V gene end was trimmed by 0 bases and the J gene end by 4 bases; junction bases not matched to a gene: 4. Germline CDR1 and CDR2: LGHNA and YNFKEQ. The CDR3 reads CASSQEAGGLYNEQFF. In DNA form, the CDR3 reads TGTGCCAGCAGCCAAGAGGCGGGGGGGCTTTACAATGAGCAGTTCTTC.

This clonotype appeared a few times. V is TRBV28 and J is TRBJ2-1; D call uncertain. The CDR3 covers 15 residues. CDR1 is MDHEN, CDR2 SYDVKM, per germline. Trimming shortened V by 0 bases and J by 8 bases, and 14 bases separated the two germline ends. The CDR3 DNA sequence: TGTGCCAGCAGTTTATGGTGGGGTAGGGCCGATGAGCAGTTCTTC. This codes for CASSLWWGRADEQFF.

The V gene is TRBV10-1, the J gene TRBJ1-5; D call uncertain. Trimming pared 1 base from V and 4 bases from J, leaving 5 bases between. Per germline, CDR1 WNHNN and CDR2 SYGVQD (reference sequence). The CDR3 is made up of 13 amino acids. This chain's CDR3 is CASSEFGNQPQHF. DNA for the CDR3: TGCGCCAGCAGTGAGTTCGGGAATCAGCCCCAGCATTTT.

V is TRBV28 and J is TRBJ2-3; D is ambiguous. Germline CDR1 is MDHEN and CDR2 is SYDVKM. CDR3 length equals 18 residues. Trimming stripped 2 bases from V and 0 bases from J, with 18 bases between. The CDR3 bases are TGTGCCAGCAGTTTACCCTCGGCCAGTTTAACTAGCACAGATACGCAGTATTTT. Its protein product is CASSLPSASLTSTDTQYF.

V usage is TRBV10-2 and J usage is TRBJ2-7, with a possible D match to TRBD2 (6 bases). Trimming took 6 bases from V and 2 from J, leaving 17 bases between them. Germline CDR1 is WSHSY and CDR2 is SAAADI. The CDR3 length is 15 residues. The CDR3 nucleotides read TGCGCCAGCAGCGTGAGTTCCGGAGGGCCCTACGAGCAGTACTTC. Its protein is CASSVSSGGPYEQYF.

Comment on this clonotype: A single base separates this from a much larger clone, so it may be a read error. This sequence joins TRBV7-9 and TRBJ2-1; no definite D call. Per germline, CDR1 SEHNR and CDR2 FQNEAQ (reference sequence). Trimming cost V 10 bases and J 8 bases, with 12 bases left between them. The CDR3 is made up of 11 amino acids. Written as DNA, the CDR3 is TGTGCCATCAGTCGACGGGATGAGCAGTTCTTC. Translation: CAISRRDEQFF. Full variable domain (rest looked up from reference TRBV7-9 and TRBJ2-1): DTGVSQNPRHKITKRGQNVTFRCDPISEHNRLYWYRQTLGQGPEFLTYFQNEAQLEKSRLLSDRFSAERPKGSFSTLEIQRTEQGDSAMYLCAISRRDEQFFGPGTRLTVL.

The chain links TRBV27 to TRBJ1-3; a possible D gene is TRBD1 (5 bases). The CDR3 has 16 amino acids. Germline V CDR1 and CDR2: MNHEY, SMNVEV (reference sequence). The V and J ends lost 0 bases and 0 bases respectively, with 9 bases between them. CDR3: CASSLSSRVSGNTIYF. For the CDR3, the DNA is TGTGCCAGCAGTTTATCGTCCAGGGTCTCTGGAAACACCATATATTTT.

J is TRBJ2-7 and V is TRBV7-9, with TRBD1 as a possible D gene (7 bases). The CDR3 has 17 amino acids. V shed 6 bases and J shed 7 bases, with 28 bases lying between them. In germline, CDR1 is SEHNR, CDR2 FQNEAQ (reference sequence). CDR3 coding DNA: TGTGCCAGCAGTAATTTCGGACAGGAGCAAAGACTAGGAGAGCAGTACTTC. It translates to CASSNFGQEQRLGEQYF.

The chain employs TRBV6-1 and TRBJ2-5; possibly TRBD1 for D (5 bases). Germline V gives CDR1 MNHNS, CDR2 SASEGT. The CDR3 spans 14 residues. The germline V and J ends were trimmed by 4 bases and 2 bases, with 11 bases remaining between them. CDR3 in amino acids: CASSATEKQETQYF. CDR3 sequence (DNA): TGTGCCAGCAGTGCGACAGAGAAACAAGAGACCCAGTACTTC.

In this sample, this clonotype turned up many times. The chain recombines TRBV10-3 with TRBJ1-1, with 7 bases identical to TRBD1. Germline trimming cut 2 bases from V and 4 bases from J; bases unmatched to any gene: 1. Germline CDR1 ENHRY, CDR2 SYGVKD. The CDR3 extends over 13 amino acids. The CDR3 protein is CAISEQGGTEAFF. In nucleotides, the CDR3 is TGTGCCATCAGTGAGCAGGGGGGCACTGAAGCTTTCTTT.

In its sample, this clonotype was seen a few times. The V gene is TRBV4-3, the J gene TRBJ1-2, with D maybe TRBD1 (6 bases). The CDR3 contains 19 residues. The V gene's germline CDR1 is LGHNA and CDR2 YSLEER. V dropped 0 bases and J dropped 1 base, with 21 bases sitting between them. In DNA form, the CDR3 reads TGCGCCAGCAGCCAAGATACAGGGAGGACCACCCCATTTAACTATGGCTACACCTTC. Its translation is CASSQDTGRTTPFNYGYTF.

The V call is TRBV20-1, the J call TRBJ1-2; 7 nucleotides line up with TRBD1. Germline V CDR1 and CDR2: DFQATT, SNEGSKA (reference sequence). CDR3 length: 11 residues. After removal of 5 bases from V and 7 bases from J, the junction contained 4 bases not matched to a gene. CDR3 amino acids: CSAFRQGGYTF. CDR3 bases: TGCAGTGCTTTCCGACAGGGTGGCTACACCTTC.

This clonotype was seen ten or more times. This chain joins TRBV7-2 and TRBJ2-1; 8 bases fit TRBD2. Trimming took 0 bases from V and 3 from J; bases not matched to a gene: 4. This CDR3 has 16 amino acids. The germline V gene has CDR1 SGHTA and CDR2 FQGNSA. CDR3: CASSLASSGVYNEQFF. DNA of the CDR3: TGTGCCAGCAGCTTAGCTAGTAGCGGGGTCTACAATGAGCAGTTCTTC.

The table lists this clonotype with a few counts. The rearrangement links TRBV28 to TRBJ2-1; D uncertain. Per germline, CDR1 MDHEN and CDR2 SYDVKM. The V and J ends lost 6 bases and 5 bases respectively, with 5 bases between them. This CDR3 spans 11 amino acids. For the CDR3, the DNA is TGTGCCAGCAGATTCAACAATGAGCAGTTCTTC. Protein: CASRFNNEQFF.

This clonotype was seen more than once but under ten times. V gene TRBV10-1 combines with J gene TRBJ2-1; 8 nucleotides align to TRBD1. J lost 2 bases, V lost 10 bases, and 7 bases had no gene match. Germline V CDR1 and CDR2: WNHNN, SYGVQD (reference sequence). CDR3 length: 14 amino acids. This CDR3 reads CANPGQEAYNEQFF. The CDR3 DNA is TGCGCCAACCCGGGACAGGAAGCCTACAATGAGCAGTTCTTC.

Note on this clonotype: One end of the junction does not line up with germline, which may come from a read error. The chain joins TRBV5-1 to TRBJ2-2; D ambiguous. Germline assignment: CDR1 SGHRS and CDR2 YFSETQ. This CDR3 region has 12 residues. The CDR3, as DNA: TGCGCCAACAGCATCAACACCGGGGAGCTGTTTTTT. Its translation is CANSINTGELFF.